This T cell receptor (beta chain) is from a study of T-cell memory formation after mild COVID-19. Study details: Most TCR clusters belonged to a single donor. Points from the study as a whole: Mainly in CM and EM were contracting CD4+ clones; CD8+ were in EMRA. Whether second-wave clones peaking at day 37 were SARS-CoV-2 specific went unconfirmed. The pre-infection memory compartment contained some responding clones, suggesting cross-reactive memory joined.

Note on this clonotype: Its specificity is not known.

TCRdb used MiXCR to reprocess the 5' RACE reads, holding one entry per CDR3 protein. The sample has 100,000 to 140,000 distinct CDR3 sequences, around an eighth seen once; the top ten hold under 45%. The CDR3 length is 14 residues. Germline V gives CDR1 SEHNR, CDR2 FQNEAQ (reference sequence). V was trimmed by 5 bases and J by 0 bases, leaving 10 bases between them. The TCR comes from a man aged 18 to 35 who had mild COVID-19 (a few samples of this study predate the infection). Cell type and time point are not known. The sample was PBMCs or a T cell subset sorted from them (not recorded which). The gene calls are TRBV7-9 and TRBJ2-5, with D possibly TRBD1 on 6 matching bases. DNA for the CDR3: TGTGCCAGCAGCCCGTGGACAGACCAAGAGACCCAGTACTTC. Translating it yields CASSPWTDQETQYF.